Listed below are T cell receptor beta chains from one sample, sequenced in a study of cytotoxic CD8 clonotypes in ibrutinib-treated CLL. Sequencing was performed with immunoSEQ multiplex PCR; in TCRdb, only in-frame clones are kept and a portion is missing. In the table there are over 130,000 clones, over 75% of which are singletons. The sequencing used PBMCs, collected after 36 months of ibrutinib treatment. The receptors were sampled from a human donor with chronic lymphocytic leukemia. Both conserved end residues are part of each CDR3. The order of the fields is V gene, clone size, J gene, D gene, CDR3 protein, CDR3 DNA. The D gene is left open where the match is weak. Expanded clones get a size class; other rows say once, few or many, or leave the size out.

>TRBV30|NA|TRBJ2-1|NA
CAWGAYNEQFF
TGTGCCTGGGGTGCCTACAATGAGCAGTTCTTC
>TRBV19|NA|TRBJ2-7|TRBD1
CASSPGTGISYEQYF
TGTGCCAGTAGTCCAGGGACAGGGATCTCCTACGAGCAGTACTTC
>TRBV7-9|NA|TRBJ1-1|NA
CASSFLSGEAFF
TGTGCCAGCAGCTTCCTTTCCGGTGAAGCTTTCTTT
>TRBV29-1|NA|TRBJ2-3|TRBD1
CSAPGQNTDTQYF
TGCAGCGCCCCGGGACAGAACACAGATACGCAGTATTTT
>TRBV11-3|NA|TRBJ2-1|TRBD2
CASSGSGRYNEQFF
TGTGCCAGCAGCGGGAGCGGGAGATACAATGAGCAGTTCTTC
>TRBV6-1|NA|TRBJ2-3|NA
CATLTRSTDTQYF
TGTGCCACCCTTACTAGAAGCACAGATACGCAGTATTTT
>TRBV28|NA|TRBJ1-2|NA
CASTARTYGYTF
TGTGCCAGCACCGCCCGGACCTATGGCTACACCTTC
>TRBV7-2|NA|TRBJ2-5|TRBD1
CASSLVRGQQETQYF
TGTGCCAGCAGCTTAGTAAGGGGGCAACAAGAGACCCAGTACTTC
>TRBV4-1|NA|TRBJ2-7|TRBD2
CASSQAPSGGADEQYF
TGCGCCAGCAGCCAAGCCCCTAGCGGGGGGGCTGACGAGCAGTACTTC
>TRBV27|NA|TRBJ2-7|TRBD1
CASKGTGGPYEQYF
TGTGCCAGCAAAGGGACAGGGGGCCCCTACGAGCAGTACTTC
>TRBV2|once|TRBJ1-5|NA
CASRFWGMSNQPQHF
TGTGCCAGCAGATTCTGGGGTATGAGCAATCAGCCCCAGCATTTT
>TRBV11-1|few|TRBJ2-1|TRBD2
CASSLAQRGVGNEQFF
TGTGCCAGCAGCTTAGCGCAGCGGGGGGTCGGCAATGAGCAGTTCTTC
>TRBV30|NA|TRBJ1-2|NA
CAWRPRGRGALHLYGYTF
TGTGCCTGGCGCCCCCGGGGACGAGGGGCCCTCCACTTGTATGGCTACACCTTC
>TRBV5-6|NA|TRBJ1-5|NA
CASSRTGTNQPQHF
TGTGCCAGCAGCCGAACAGGGACCAATCAGCCCCAGCATTTT
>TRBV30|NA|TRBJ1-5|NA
CAWSGGYLGQPQHF
TGTGCCTGGAGTGGGGGGTACCTGGGTCAGCCCCAGCATTTT
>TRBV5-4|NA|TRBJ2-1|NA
CASSQDRVAGNEQFF
TGTGCCAGCAGCCAAGATAGAGTTGCTGGCAATGAGCAGTTCTTC
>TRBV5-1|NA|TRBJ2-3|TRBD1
CASSSRTGSTDTQYF
TGCGCCAGCAGCTCTCGGACAGGGAGCACAGATACGCAGTATTTT
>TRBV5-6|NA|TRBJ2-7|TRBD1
CASSFGTAYEQYF
TGTGCCAGCAGCTTTGGGACAGCCTACGAGCAGTACTTC
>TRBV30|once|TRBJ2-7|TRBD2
CAWLAGVPYEQYF
TGTGCCTGGCTAGCGGGAGTACCCTACGAGCAGTACTTC
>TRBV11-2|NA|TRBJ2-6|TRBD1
CASSLSWDRFFGANVLTF
TGTGCCAGCAGCTTATCCTGGGACAGATTCTTTGGGGCCAACGTCCTGACTTTC
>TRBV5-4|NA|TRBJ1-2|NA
CASSPVERQWGYTF
TGTGCCAGCAGCCCTGTAGAGCGACAGTGGGGCTACACCTTC
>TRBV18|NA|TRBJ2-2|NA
CASSPSVQGRTGELFF
TGTGCCAGCTCACCATCAGTGCAGGGGAGAACCGGGGAGCTGTTTTTT
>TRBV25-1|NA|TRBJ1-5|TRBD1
CASTGTGAGNQPQHF
TGTGCCAGTACCGGGACAGGGGCAGGTAATCAGCCCCAGCATTTT
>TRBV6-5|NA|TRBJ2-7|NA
CASSYGSLLWQYF
TGTGCCAGCAGTTACGGGAGCTTATTGTGGCAGTACTTC
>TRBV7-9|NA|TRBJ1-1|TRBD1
CASSPGGNTEAFF
TGTGCCAGCAGCCCAGGGGGGAACACTGAAGCTTTCTTT
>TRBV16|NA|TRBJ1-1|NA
CASSQSNGLRGTEAFF
TGTGCCAGCAGCCAATCGAACGGCCTCAGAGGGACTGAAGCTTTCTTT